The 25 T cell receptor beta chains presented below share a single source sample, sequenced in a study of cytomegalovirus exposure and HLA in healthy donors. The PCR employed 60 Vbeta primers together with 13 Jbeta primers. TCRdb's table, derived via immunoSEQ multiplex PCR, lists solely in-frame clones and lacks some. The sample lists 90,000 to 130,000 clones; approximately 86% were seen once. Material for sequencing was PBMCs. The source is a man aged 35 to 55 in good health and CMV-seronegative.

This clone was counted a few times. The rearrangement joins TRBV5-1 to TRBJ2-6; no clear D. The germline V gene encodes CDR1 SGHRS and CDR2 YFSETQ. V shed 0 bases and J shed 0 bases, with 10 bases lying between them. CDR3 length: 17 amino acids. The CDR3 sequence: CASSLGGLRSGANVLTF. The CDR3 DNA follows: TGCGCCAGCAGCTTGGGCGGTTTGCGCTCTGGGGCCAACGTCCTGACTTTC.

This chain uses TRBV6-6 with TRBJ1-5; D remains unclear. The germline V and J ends were trimmed by 6 bases and 2 bases, with 11 bases remaining between them. This CDR3 comprises 14 residues. Per germline, CDR1 MNHNY and CDR2 SVGAGI (reference sequence). DNA for the CDR3: TGTGCCAGCAGCGAGGGATATGGCAATCAGCCCCAGCATTTT. It yields the protein CASSEGYGNQPQHF.

The chain carries TRBV5-1 and TRBJ1-4; TRBD1 aligns across 9 bases. This CDR3 has 16 residues. V gave up 4 bases and J gave up 1 base; unmatched junction bases: 5. Germline CDR1 SGHRS, CDR2 YFSETQ. CDR3 sequence: CASSPSTGGTNEKLFF. DNA of the CDR3: TGCGCCAGCAGCCCGTCGACAGGGGGAACTAATGAAAAACTGTTTTTT. Full variable domain (missing parts from reference TRBV5-1 and TRBJ1-4): KAGVTQTPRYLIKTRGQQVTLSCSPISGHRSVSWYQQTPGQGLQFLFEYFSETQRNKGNFPGRFSGRQFSNSRSEMNVSTLELGDSALYLCASSPSTGGTNEKLFFGSGTQLSVL.

This chain uses TRBV7-8 with TRBJ1-5; 8 nucleotides match TRBD1. CDR1 is SGHVS, CDR2 FQNEAQ, per germline. The ends lost 0 bases at V and 3 bases at J; junction bases unmatched: 1. The CDR3 has 15 residues. For the CDR3, the DNA is TGTGCCAGCAGCTTAGCCAGGGGGCTCAATCAGCCCCAGCATTTT. As protein: CASSLARGLNQPQHF.

The V call is TRBV20-1, the J call TRBJ1-2, with 7 nucleotides matching TRBD1. Trimming cost V 2 bases and J 8 bases; bases outside gene matches: 2. The germline gives CDR1 DFQATT, CDR2 SNEGSKA (reference sequence). This CDR3 comprises 11 residues. CDR3 DNA: TGCAGTGCTAGACAGGGGGAGGGCTACACCTTC. This encodes CSARQGEGYTF.

The chain couples TRBV5-1 to TRBJ1-5, with 7 bases identical to TRBD1. V shed 4 bases, J shed 3 bases, and the junction held 7 bases outside the gene matches. The length of the CDR3 is 15 residues. The germline gives CDR1 SGHRS, CDR2 YFSETQ. The CDR3 sequence: CASSLLGTDNQPQHF. The DNA for the CDR3 is TGCGCCAGCAGCCTCCTGGGGACAGACAATCAGCCCCAGCATTTT. The full variable domain, rest sourced from reference TRBV5-1 and TRBJ1-5, is KAGVTQTPRYLIKTRGQQVTLSCSPISGHRSVSWYQQTPGQGLQFLFEYFSETQRNKGNFPGRFSGRQFSNSRSEMNVSTLELGDSALYLCASSLLGTDNQPQHFGDGTRLSIL.

This chain connects TRBV4-1 to TRBJ1-2; 7 bases map to TRBD1. With 5 bases clipped from V and 4 bases from J, the junction kept 10 bases outside the gene matches. Germline lookup yields CDR1 MGHRA and CDR2 YSYEKL. This CDR3 is built from 15 residues. The CDR3 region is CASSTRDSGSYGYTF. The DNA for the CDR3 is TGCGCCAGCAGCACGCGGGACAGTGGAAGCTATGGCTACACCTTC.

V is TRBV5-4 and J is TRBJ2-7; D is perhaps TRBD2 (6 bases). The CDR3 contains 14 residues. Germline V gives CDR1 SGHNT, CDR2 YYREEE (reference sequence). V shed 0 bases and J shed 6 bases, with 13 bases lying between them. CDR3 bases: TGTGCCAGCAGCTTGGGGGGACTCTTCTCCGAGCAGTACTTC. Amino acids: CASSLGGLFSEQYF.

This clone was detected only once. This chain links TRBV7-2 with TRBJ2-6; 7 bases match TRBD1. The junction had 8 bases not matched to a gene; V was cut back by 5 bases and J by 1 base. CDR1 and CDR2 (germline): SGHTA, FQGNSA. This CDR3 region has 17 residues. CDR3 sequence reads: CASSEGGGRSGANVLTF. CDR3 sequence (DNA): TGTGCCAGCAGCGAAGGGGGCGGCCGTTCTGGGGCCAACGTCCTGACTTTC.

The rearrangement joins TRBV6-6 to TRBJ2-7; TRBD1 matches at 9 bases. The CDR3 is 12 residues long. Germline-derived CDR1 and CDR2 are MNHNY and SVGAGI (reference sequence). V dropped 6 bases and J dropped 7; count of bases not matched to a gene: 4. The CDR3 nucleotides read TGTGCCAGCAGGGACAGGGGATATGAGCAGTACTTC. Translating it yields CASRDRGYEQYF.

The chain joins TRBV6-1 to TRBJ1-5; D call uncertain. This CDR3 spans 13 amino acids. Germline values: CDR1 MNHNS, CDR2 SASEGT. The germline V and J ends were trimmed by 2 bases and 7 bases, with 9 bases remaining between them. The CDR3 is CASSESTFQPQHF. The DNA for the CDR3 is TGTGCCAGCAGTGAATCTACCTTCCAGCCCCAGCATTTT.

CDR3 in amino acids: CASSLRGQGRLLGYTF. For the CDR3, the DNA is TGTGCCAGCAGCTTGAGGGGGCAGGGGCGCCTGTTGGGCTACACCTTC. This chain joins TRBV5-6 and TRBJ1-2, with 7 bases lining up with TRBD1. The CDR3 length is 16 residues. Germline lookup yields CDR1 SGHDT and CDR2 YYEEEE. V dropped 1 base and J dropped 8; count of bases not matched to a gene: 14.

J is TRBJ2-5 and V is TRBV29-1; D remains ambiguous. This CDR3 is built from 16 residues. Trimming removed 1 base from V and 2 bases from J, with 17 bases in between. Germline V gives CDR1 SQVTM, CDR2 ANQGSEA. Written as DNA, the CDR3 is TGCAGCGTTGAAGTACCCTGGCGACGGGTTCAAGAGACCCAGTACTTC. Its translation: CSVEVPWRRVQETQYF.

The V and J genes are TRBV7-9 and TRBJ1-2, with 7 bases matching TRBD1. J lost 8 bases, V lost 5 bases, and 17 bases had no gene match. Germline values: CDR1 SEHNR, CDR2 FQNEAQ (reference sequence). The CDR3 extends over 16 amino acids. The CDR3 region is CASSTPTGDNLWGYTF. The CDR3 DNA reads TGTGCCAGCAGCACCCCCACAGGGGACAACCTATGGGGCTACACCTTC.

V is TRBV7-2 and J is TRBJ1-2; 8 nucleotides line up with TRBD1. After removal of 5 bases from V and 7 bases from J, the junction contained 6 bases not matched to a gene. The CDR3 length is 13 residues. CDR1 is SGHTA and CDR2 is FQGNSA in the germline V gene. The CDR3 is CASSTPGGSGYTF. In nucleotides, the CDR3 is TGTGCCAGCAGCACCCCAGGGGGCTCTGGCTACACCTTC.

The chain joins TRBV19 to TRBJ1-5, with TRBD1 identical over 9 bases. With 8 bases clipped from V and 7 bases from J, the junction kept 9 bases outside the gene matches. The CDR3 is 14 amino acids. Germline CDR1 and CDR2: LNHDA and SQIVND (reference sequence). The CDR3 here is CASGLTGGRQPQHF. CDR3 nucleotides: TGTGCCAGTGGCCTTACAGGGGGCAGGCAGCCCCAGCATTTT.

The chain recombines TRBV28 with TRBJ1-5; 8 nucleotides match TRBD1. V lost 5 bases, J lost 10 bases, and 1 base stayed unmatched. CDR3 length equals 11 residues. CDR1 is MDHEN and CDR2 is SYDVKM in the germline V gene. CDR3 coding DNA: TGTGCCAGCAGTACAGGGGGACCCCAGCATTTT. It yields the protein CASSTGGPQHF.

V gene TRBV5-8 combines with J gene TRBJ1-3, with 9 positions matching TRBD1. The V and J ends lost 0 bases and 3 bases, in that order; junction bases with no gene match: 4. Germline V gene sequence: CDR1 SGHTS, CDR2 YDEGEE. The CDR3 totals 16 residues. The DNA for the CDR3 is TGTGCCAGCAGCTTGGGGGACAGGGCCTATGGAAACACCATATATTTT. Translating gives CASSLGDRAYGNTIYF. Full variable domain (outside the CDR3, taken from reference TRBV5-8 and TRBJ1-3): EAGVTQSPTHLIKTRGQQATLRCSPISGHTSVYWYQQALGLGLQFLLWYDEGEERNRGNFPPRFSGRQFPNYSSELNVNALELEDSALYLCASSLGDRAYGNTIYFGEGSWLTVV.

This chain links TRBV29-1 with TRBJ1-2, with 11 bases identical to TRBD1. CDR1 is SQVTM, CDR2 ANQGSEA, per germline. With V trimmed by 8 bases and J by 7 bases, 6 bases remained unmatched. The CDR3 spans 12 residues. CDR3 bases: TGCAGCTCTACGGACAGGGGGCTTGGCTACACCTTC. This translates into CSSTDRGLGYTF.

V and J are TRBV29-1 and TRBJ1-2; 9 nucleotides agree with TRBD1. Looked up from germline, CDR1 is SQVTM and CDR2 is ANQGSEA. Losses at the gene ends were 3 bases for V and 0 bases for J; bases not matched to a gene: 5. There are 15 residues in the CDR3. CDR3 bases: TGCAGCGTTGATCGCGGGACAGGGTCTAACTATGGCTACACCTTC. Its protein product is CSVDRGTGSNYGYTF.

In this sample, this clone turned up a few times. The chain combines TRBV6-5 with TRBJ2-3; D is ambiguous. There are 14 residues in the CDR3. V lost 5 bases and J lost 0, with 9 bases in between. Germline V CDR1 and CDR2: MNHEY, SVGAGI. The DNA for the CDR3 is TGTGCCAGCAGTCCCGGTCCTAGCACAGATACGCAGTATTTT. Protein sequence: CASSPGPSTDTQYF.

J is TRBJ1-5 and V is TRBV19; D ambiguous. CDR3 length: 13 residues. Trimming took off 0 bases at V and 9 bases at J, with 9 bases between the two ends. Germline CDR1 is LNHDA and CDR2 is SQIVND (reference sequence). The CDR3 region is CASSIDESGPQHF. The CDR3 DNA sequence: TGTGCCAGTAGTATAGACGAGTCTGGGCCCCAGCATTTT.

The rearrangement joins TRBV5-1 to TRBJ2-1, with TRBD2 identical over 7 bases. The V gene end was trimmed by 4 bases and the J gene end by 8 bases; junction bases not matched to a gene: 3. Germline lookup yields CDR1 SGHRS and CDR2 YFSETQ. This CDR3 is built from 12 residues. The CDR3 DNA reads as TGCGCCAGCAGCCCCACTAGCGATGAGCAGTTCTTC. The encoded protein is CASSPTSDEQFF.

V is TRBV7-2 and J is TRBJ1-2; D is undetermined. Germline V gene lookup returns CDR1 SGHTA and CDR2 FQGNSA. With 2 bases removed from V and 8 bases from J, the gap between germline ends came to 15 bases. The CDR3 runs 14 residues. The CDR3: CASSLNGDREGYTF. The CDR3 DNA reads TGTGCCAGCAGCTTAAACGGGGATAGGGAGGGCTACACCTTC.

This chain uses TRBV6-5 with TRBJ1-1, with 9 bases aligning to TRBD1. Trimming removed 6 bases from V and 11 bases from J; junction bases left unmatched: 10. Germline values: CDR1 MNHEY, CDR2 SVGAGI. The CDR3 totals 13 residues. CDR3 bases: TGTGCCAGCAGAATCCGGGACAGGGAGCACGCTTTCTTT. Protein: CASRIRDREHAFF.